These T cell receptor beta chains were read from a single sample in a study of blood T cell repertoires in COVID-19. Here immunoSEQ multiplex PCR was the method, and the copy in TCRdb shows in-frame clones only, minus some. The sample yields around 18,000 clones, 80% seen once. The sample taken for sequencing was peripheral blood. Receptor source: a man older than 75 with acute or convalescent COVID-19. CDR3s include the opening cysteine and the closing phenylalanine or tryptophan. D genes are given only for firm matches. Expanded clones get a size class; other rows say once, few or many, or leave the size out.

15	TRBV27	TRBD1	TRBJ1-6	NA	TGTGCCAGCAGTCCAGGGGGCTCCTATAATTCACCCCTCCACTTT	CASSPGGSYNSPLHF
16	TRBV7-9	TRBD1	TRBJ1-2	NA	TGTGCCAGCAGCCCACGACAGGGTAGGAGCGACTATGGCTACACCTTC	CASSPRQGRSDYGYTF
15	TRBV7-2	NA	TRBJ1-1	NA	TGTGCCAGCAGCTTAGCGCCTAAGCTGAACACTGAAGCTTTCTTT	CASSLAPKLNTEAFF
16	TRBV5-1	TRBD1	TRBJ1-5	NA	TGCGCCAGCAGCTTCATTTCTCCCGGGACAGGGGGAACCCAGCATTTT	CASSFISPGTGGTQHF
15	TRBV6-5	NA	TRBJ1-2	NA	TGTGCCAGCAGACCCATGGGGGGGGGTAAGGATGGCTACACCTTC	CASRPMGGGKDGYTF
17	TRBV5-1	TRBD2	TRBJ2-3	NA	TGCGCCAGCAGCTTGAGTAGCCAGCGGGGGGGCACAGATACGCAGTATTTT	CASSLSSQRGGTDTQYF
15	TRBV4-3	NA	TRBJ1-3	NA	TGCGCCAGCAGCCTAGGGGCTCACTCTGGAAACACCATATATTTT	CASSLGAHSGNTIYF
15	TRBV5-5	NA	TRBJ1-4	NA	TGTGCCAGCAGCTTGGATCCGGGGTCAGGTGAAAAACTGTTTTTT	CASSLDPGSGEKLFF
15	TRBV2	TRBD2	TRBJ2-5	NA	TGTGCCAGCAGTGAGTCCGTTGGGGGGGAAGAGACCCAGTACTTC	CASSESVGGEETQYF
12	TRBV11-2	NA	TRBJ1-2	NA	TGTGCCAGCAGCTTGTCGGGGGGAGGCTACACCTTC	CASSLSGGGYTF
13	TRBV29-1	NA	TRBJ2-3	NA	TGCAGCGCCGGGACATCGGGAACAGATACGCAGTATTTT	CSAGTSGTDTQYF
17	TRBV27	NA	TRBJ2-2	NA	TGTGCCAGCAGTCGGACGCCCGGGACTCCGAACACCGGGGAGCTGTTTTTT	CASSRTPGTPNTGELFF
15	TRBV18	NA	TRBJ1-2	NA	TGTGCCAGCTCACAAGACCGACAGGAGGTCTATGGCTACACCTTC	CASSQDRQEVYGYTF
15	TRBV7-2	TRBD1	TRBJ1-5	once	TGTGCCAGCAGCTTCGGGACAGGGGTTAACCAGCCCCAGCATTTT	CASSFGTGVNQPQHF
16	TRBV19	TRBD1	TRBJ1-1	NA	TGTGCCAGTAGTCTTCCTAGGGGGCTGACAGGGCCTGAAGCTTTCTTT	CASSLPRGLTGPEAFF
16	TRBV5-4	TRBD2	TRBJ2-3	NA	TGTGCCAGCAGCTTGCCGCTAGCGGGGGGGCGGAATACGCAGTATTTT	CASSLPLAGGRNTQYF
13	TRBV6-1	NA	TRBJ1-1	NA	TGTGCCAGCAGTGAAGCGAGCAACACTGAAGCTTTCTTT	CASSEASNTEAFF
13	TRBV19	NA	TRBJ2-1	NA	TGTGCCAGTAACGGTTACTCCTACAATGAGCAGTTCTTC	CASNGYSYNEQFF
13	TRBV7-9	NA	TRBJ1-2	NA	TGTGCCAGCAGCTCCGACAATAACTATGGCTACACCTTC	CASSSDNNYGYTF
14	TRBV6-1	NA	TRBJ1-2	once	TGTGCCAGCAGTGAAGTGGGAGGGTTACTCGGCTACACCTTC	CASSEVGGLLGYTF
16	TRBV14	NA	TRBJ1-2	NA	TGTGCCAGCAGCCAAGATCCGCGTCAGGGGTACAATGGCTACACCTTC	CASSQDPRQGYNGYTF
16	TRBV2	TRBD1	TRBJ1-3	NA	TGTGCCAGCAGTCCCCAGGGGGTGAAATATGGAAACACCATATATTTT	CASSPQGVKYGNTIYF
13	TRBV24-1	TRBD1	TRBJ1-3	NA	TGTGCCACCAGTGTGACAGGGGGAAACACCATATATTTT	CATSVTGGNTIYF
16	TRBV3-1/TRBV3-2	TRBD1	TRBJ1-2	NA	TGTGCCAGCAGCCAAGGAGGGGGGACAGGCAACTATGGCTACACCTTC	CASSQGGGTGNYGYTF
15	TRBV7-2	TRBD2	TRBJ2-7	NA	TGTGCCAGCAGCCCAACCGGGACTAGCGGCTACGAGCAGTACTTC	CASSPTGTSGYEQYF
15	TRBV7-2	NA	TRBJ1-2	NA	TGTGCCAGCAGCGTATGGGGGGGAAACCGGGATGGCTACACCTTC	CASSVWGGNRDGYTF
19	TRBV29-1	TRBD1	TRBJ1-2	NA	TGCAGCGTTGAAGATCGGGTTGGGGGACAGGCTCGGGGTCAATATGGCTACACCTTC	CSVEDRVGGQARGQYGYTF
14	TRBV5-1	NA	TRBJ1-1	NA	TGCGCCAGCAGCTTTCAGGGGAGAAACACTGAAGCTTTCTTT	CASSFQGRNTEAFF
15	TRBV18	TRBD1	TRBJ1-2	few	TGTGCCAGCTCACCCGGGACAGTAGCTAACTATGGCTACACCTTC	CASSPGTVANYGYTF